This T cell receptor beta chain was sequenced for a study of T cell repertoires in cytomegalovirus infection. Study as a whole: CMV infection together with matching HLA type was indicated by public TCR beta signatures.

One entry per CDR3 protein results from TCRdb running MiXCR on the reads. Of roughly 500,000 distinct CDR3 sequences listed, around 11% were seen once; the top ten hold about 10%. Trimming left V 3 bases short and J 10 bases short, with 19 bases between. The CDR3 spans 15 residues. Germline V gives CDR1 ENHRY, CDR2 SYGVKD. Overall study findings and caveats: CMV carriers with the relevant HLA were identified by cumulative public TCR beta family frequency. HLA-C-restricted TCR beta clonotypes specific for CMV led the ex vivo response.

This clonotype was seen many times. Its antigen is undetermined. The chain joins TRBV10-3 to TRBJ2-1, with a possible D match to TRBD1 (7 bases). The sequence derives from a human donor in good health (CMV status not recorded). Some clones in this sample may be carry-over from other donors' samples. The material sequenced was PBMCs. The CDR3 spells CAISETGVGGNEQFF. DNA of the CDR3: TGTGCCATCAGTGAAACAGGGGTCGGGGGTAACGAGCAGTTCTTC.